This TCR beta chain stems from a study of long-term antiretroviral therapy in people with HIV. General observations from the study: Relative to transplant donor controls, diversity remained lower despite increasing after ART. Clones that had undergone expansion before ART dominated the repertoire at all time points.

Every specimen provided roughly 1-10 million cryopreserved PBMC before DNA extraction took place. The CDR3 runs to 14 residues. The V gene lost 10 bases and the J gene lost 4 bases, with 17 bases spanning the gap. Germline CDR1 reads LNHDA; CDR2 reads SQIVND (reference sequence). Only one count was recorded for this clone. What it binds is not known. This was the immunoSEQ v3.0 assay at survey level. TCRdb keeps only in-frame clones here, not all; method: immunoSEQ multiplex PCR. The sample yields 25,000 to 30,000 clones, over 70% seen once. This rearrangement joins TRBV19 to TRBJ1-3; D may be TRBD1 (5 bases). The TCR originated in a woman aged 25-40 years with HIV. Source: unsorted PBMCs, taken 1.1 years before starting antiretroviral therapy. CDR3 region: CATKQQGAGNTIYF. CDR3 coding DNA: TGTGCCACTAAACAGCAGGGTGCGGGAAACACCATATATTTT.